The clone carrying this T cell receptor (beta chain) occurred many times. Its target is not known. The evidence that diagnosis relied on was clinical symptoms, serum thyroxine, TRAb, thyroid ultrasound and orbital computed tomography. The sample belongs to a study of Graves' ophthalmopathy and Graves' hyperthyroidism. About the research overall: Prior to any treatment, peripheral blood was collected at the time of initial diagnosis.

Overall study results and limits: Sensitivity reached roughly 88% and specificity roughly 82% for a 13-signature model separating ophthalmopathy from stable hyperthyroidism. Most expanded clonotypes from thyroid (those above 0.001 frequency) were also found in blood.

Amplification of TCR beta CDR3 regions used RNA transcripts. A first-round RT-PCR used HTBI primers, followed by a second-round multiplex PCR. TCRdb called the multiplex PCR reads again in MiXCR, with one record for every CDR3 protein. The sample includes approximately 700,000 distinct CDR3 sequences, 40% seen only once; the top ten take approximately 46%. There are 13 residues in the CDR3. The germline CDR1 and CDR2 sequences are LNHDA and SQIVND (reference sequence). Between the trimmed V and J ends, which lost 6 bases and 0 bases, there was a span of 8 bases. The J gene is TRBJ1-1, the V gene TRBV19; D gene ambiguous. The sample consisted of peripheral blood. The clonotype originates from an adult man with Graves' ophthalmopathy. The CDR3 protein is CASSTHLNTEAFF. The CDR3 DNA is TGTGCCAGTAGCACTCACCTGAACACTGAAGCTTTCTTT.